These 3 T cell receptor beta chains came from one sample sequenced in a study of a mutant IDH1 vaccine in newly diagnosed glioma. Repertoires were generated with immunoSEQ multiplex PCR, while TCRdb's copy carries only in-frame clones and drops some. The sample records roughly 50,000 clones, 81% being singletons. Time point described: week 23, last vaccination. Topical imiquimod accompanied each vaccine dose, which consisted of 300 ug of mutant IDH1 20-mer peptide. These receptors' antigens are unknown. Sequencing was performed on PBMCs, taken from a glioma patient whose treatment included an IDH1 peptide vaccine. Receptor source: a woman aged 40 to 50 with glioma. Some clones in this sample may be carry-over from other donors' samples.

This chain uses TRBV6-5 with TRBJ1-2; D is undetermined. The CDR3 totals 13 residues. CDR1 and CDR2 (germline): MNHEY, SVGAGI. V was trimmed by 0 bases and J by 6 bases, leaving 8 bases between them. The CDR3 loop reads CASSYSNGNGYTF. As DNA, the CDR3 is TGTGCCAGCAGTTACTCGAATGGCAATGGCTACACCTTC.

The genes are TRBV2 and TRBJ1-1; no definite D call. The CDR3 sequence is 13 residues long. Trimming left V 3 bases short and J 1 base short, with 6 bases between. Per the germline V gene, CDR1 is SNHLY and CDR2 is FYNNEI. The CDR3 loop reads CASSDPANTEAFF. The CDR3 nucleotides are TGTGCCAGCAGTGACCCAGCGAACACTGAAGCTTTCTTT.

V is TRBV9 and J is TRBJ2-1, with D unresolved. Germline V CDR1 and CDR2: SGDLS, YYNGEE. Trimming cost V 0 bases and J 8 bases, with 15 bases left between them. The CDR3 sequence is 15 residues long. This chain's CDR3 is CASSVAGLLSHEQFF. In DNA form, the CDR3 reads TGTGCCAGCAGCGTAGCCGGTCTGCTAAGTCATGAGCAGTTCTTC.